The 21 T cell receptor beta chains below come from one sample, sequenced in a study of blood T cell repertoires in COVID-19. Method: immunoSEQ multiplex PCR; TCRdb's copy keeps in-frame clones and lacks some. The sample carries roughly 360,000 clones, over 75% recorded once. Sequenced: PBMCs or T cells enriched from blood (not recorded which). These receptors were collected from a woman in her 30s with acute COVID-19.

The V gene is TRBV9, the J gene TRBJ1-3; D is unresolved. CDR3 size: 16 residues. Trimming left V 2 bases short and J 4 bases short, with 16 bases between. CDR1 is SGDLS, CDR2 YYNGEE, per germline. The chain's CDR3 is CASSVGGSGGGNTIYF. The CDR3 DNA reads as TGTGCCAGCAGCGTGGGTGGGAGTGGAGGAGGAAACACCATATATTTT.

The sample holds a few counts of this clone. V usage is TRBV28 and J usage is TRBJ2-7; the match to TRBD1 covers 7 bases. CDR3 length equals 12 residues. Germline-derived CDR1 and CDR2 are MDHEN and SYDVKM. V shed 6 bases, J shed 7 bases, and the junction held 6 bases outside the gene matches. The CDR3 sequence: CASSRLQGEQYF. CDR3 nucleotides: TGTGCCAGCAGCAGATTACAGGGGGAGCAGTACTTC.

V is TRBV12-3 or TRBV12-4 and J is TRBJ1-1, with 7 bases identical to TRBD1. This CDR3 is built from 12 residues. Germline trimming cut 6 bases from V and 10 bases from J; bases unmatched to any gene: 8. CDR3 sequence reads: CASSPDRDLAFF. The CDR3, as DNA: TGTGCCAGCAGCCCCGACAGGGATTTAGCTTTCTTT.

This clone was picked up a small number of times. V gene TRBV7-9 combines with J gene TRBJ1-1; the match to TRBD1 covers 11 bases. Germline assignment: CDR1 SEHNR and CDR2 FQNEAQ (reference sequence). The CDR3 has 18 amino acids. The ends lost 5 bases at V and 3 bases at J; junction bases unmatched: 14. The chain's CDR3 is CASSPRTGGVSSHTEAFF. In DNA, the CDR3 is TGTGCCAGCAGCCCCCGGACAGGGGGCGTTTCTTCACACACTGAAGCTTTCTTT.

J is TRBJ2-7 and V is TRBV18, with 8 bases lining up with TRBD1. The CDR3 is 16 residues long. Germline CDR1 reads KGHSH; CDR2 reads LQKENI. V shed 3 bases and J 0 bases; nucleotides not matched to a gene: 7. CDR3 sequence reads: CASSPRGQGGSYEQYF. The CDR3 region has the DNA TGTGCCAGCTCACCCAGAGGACAGGGTGGCTCCTACGAGCAGTACTTC. The full variable domain, completed using reference TRBV18 and TRBJ2-7, is NAGVMQNPRHLVRRRGQEARLRCSPMKGHSHVYWYRQLPEEGLKFMVYLQKENIIDESGMPKERFSAEFPKEGPSILRIQQVVRGDSAAYFCASSPRGQGGSYEQYFGPGTRLTVT.

This clone was found once. The gene calls are TRBV29-1 and TRBJ1-4; maybe TRBD1 (6 bases). There are 12 residues in the CDR3. Per the germline V gene, CDR1 is SQVTM and CDR2 is ANQGSEA. Trimming removed 7 bases at V and 8 bases at J, with 14 bases between. The DNA of the CDR3 is TGCAGCGGCGGGGGGGCGCGGGAAAAACTGTTTTTT. Its translation: CSGGGAREKLFF.

J is TRBJ2-1 and V is TRBV12-5; 10 bases are a match to TRBD1. The trim removed 4 bases at V and 10 bases at J, leaving 13 bases unmatched. CDR1 is LGHNT, CDR2 FRNRAP, per germline. The CDR3 has 16 amino acids. Written as DNA, the CDR3 is TGTGCTAGTGGTTACTCCCCGGGACAGGGGTCAGGGGAGCAGTTCTTC. Amino acids: CASGYSPGQGSGEQFF.

The chain links TRBV6-5 to TRBJ2-3; D might be TRBD1 (5 bases). Germline assignment: CDR1 MNHEY and CDR2 SVGAGI. V was cut by 6 bases and J by 0 bases, with 13 bases left in between. The length of the CDR3 is 15 residues. CDR3 region: CASRTDPESTDTQYF. CDR3 nucleotides: TGTGCCAGCAGGACAGATCCCGAAAGCACAGATACGCAGTATTTT.

This clone has only one observation. V is TRBV30 and J is TRBJ1-2; 7 positions agree with TRBD1. Per germline, CDR1 GTSNPN and CDR2 SVGIG (reference sequence). The V gene end was trimmed by 3 bases and the J gene end by 2 bases; junction bases not matched to a gene: 12. The CDR3 runs to 16 residues. The CDR3 spells CAWSEKSKGQNYGYTF. In nucleotides, the CDR3 is TGTGCCTGGAGCGAGAAATCAAAGGGACAGAACTATGGCTACACCTTC.

Worth noting for this clone: This same CDR3 is encoded by further DNA sequences in the sample. The chain has TRBV7-9 and TRBJ1-5, with D possibly being TRBD1 (6 bases). The V gene lost 0 bases and the J gene lost 7 bases, with 10 bases spanning the gap. Germline CDR1 is SEHNR and CDR2 is FQNEAQ (reference sequence). This CDR3 has 14 residues. The CDR3 region has the DNA TGTGCCAGCAGCTTAGCGGGGGGGGGCCAGCCCCAGCATTTT. Protein product: CASSLAGGGQPQHF.

J is TRBJ1-1 and V is TRBV19, with D possibly TRBD1 on 5 matching bases. This CDR3 is 12 amino acids long. The V and J ends lost 1 base and 8 bases respectively, with 8 bases between them. Germline loops: CDR1 LNHDA, CDR2 SQIVND (reference sequence). CDR3 bases: TGTGCCAGTAGTATAGCCCCAGGGGAAGCTTTCTTT. This translates into CASSIAPGEAFF.

The chain links TRBV5-1 to TRBJ1-2; D gene unclear. CDR3 length: 15 amino acids. The germline V gene encodes CDR1 SGHRS and CDR2 YFSETQ. The ends were cut back, 0 bases at V and 5 bases at J, with 14 bases in the middle. This chain's CDR3 is CASSLDPNAAYGYTF. The CDR3 DNA reads TGCGCCAGCAGCTTGGACCCAAACGCGGCTTATGGCTACACCTTC.

This chain connects TRBV3-1 (or the pseudogene TRBV3-2) to TRBJ2-7, with TRBD1 identical over 7 bases. This CDR3 is built from 15 residues. Germline CDR1 and CDR2: LGHDT and YNNKEL (reference sequence). Trimming at V came to 3 bases and at J to 5 bases, leaving 10 bases not matched to a gene. The CDR3 reads CASSHGATGTHEQYF. The CDR3 region has the DNA TGTGCCAGCAGCCACGGGGCGACAGGGACCCACGAGCAGTACTTC.

V is TRBV10-3 and J is TRBJ2-7; 9 bases map to TRBD2. From germline, CDR1 is ENHRY and CDR2 SYGVKD. V lost 4 bases and J lost 3; bases outside the gene matches: 4. The CDR3 spans 14 residues. This CDR3 reads CAISVRGGLYEQYF. CDR3 nucleotide sequence: TGTGCCATCAGTGTGCGGGGGGGCCTCTACGAGCAGTACTTC.

This chain joins TRBV7-9 and TRBJ1-1; D unclear. In germline, CDR1 is SEHNR, CDR2 FQNEAQ (reference sequence). The V end lost 0 bases, the J end lost 6 bases, and 5 bases lay between the germline ends. The CDR3 runs to 12 residues. This CDR3 reads CASSLAQAEAFF. As DNA, the CDR3 is TGTGCCAGCAGCTTAGCTCAGGCTGAAGCTTTCTTT.

V and J are TRBV19 and TRBJ2-2; tentatively, D is TRBD1 (5 bases). The germline V gene has CDR1 LNHDA and CDR2 SQIVND (reference sequence). The V and J ends lost 3 bases and 4 bases respectively, with 12 bases between them. This CDR3 is built from 15 residues. The CDR3 loop is CASSIVAGITGELFF. CDR3 DNA sequence: TGTGCCAGTAGTATCGTGGCAGGGATCACCGGGGAGCTGTTTTTT.

The gene calls are TRBV9 and TRBJ2-7, with a possible D match to TRBD2 (5 bases). The length of the CDR3 is 15 residues. CDR1 and CDR2 from the germline V gene are SGDLS and YYNGEE. The germline V and J ends were trimmed by 3 bases and 7 bases, with 20 bases remaining between them. The DNA of the CDR3 is TGTGCCAGCAGCGCTGGCGACGCGGACTTGAGGGAGCAGTACTTC. It encodes CASSAGDADLREQYF.

The chain joins TRBV2 to TRBJ2-5, with 7 bases matching TRBD1. The CDR3 loop spans 13 amino acids. J lost 3 bases, V lost 7 bases, and 5 bases had no gene match. Germline loops: CDR1 SNHLY, CDR2 FYNNEI. CDR3 nucleotides: TGTGCCAGCAATAGGGGGCCCAAAGAGACCCAGTACTTC. This translates into CASNRGPKETQYF.

The chain carries TRBV20-1 and TRBJ1-2; D remains ambiguous. From germline, CDR1 is DFQATT and CDR2 SNEGSKA (reference sequence). The V and J ends lost 5 bases and 4 bases respectively, with 17 bases between them. CDR3 size: 14 residues. CDR3 DNA: TGCAGTGCTGGTGGGTCCGGGGTCGTCTATGGCTACACCTTC. Its protein is CSAGGSGVVYGYTF.

The J gene is TRBJ2-4, the V gene TRBV7-2, with a weak D call TRBD1 (6 bases). The germline V gene encodes CDR1 SGHTA and CDR2 FQGNSA. The CDR3 is 16 amino acids. V dropped 4 bases and J dropped 5 bases, with 18 bases sitting between them. CDR3 nucleotides: TGTGCCAGCAGCTATAACAGGGCCATGCAACAAAACATTCAGTACTTC. Its protein is CASSYNRAMQQNIQYF.

The V gene is TRBV27, the J gene TRBJ1-5, with TRBD1 matching over 8 bases. The germline gives CDR1 MNHEY, CDR2 SMNVEV (reference sequence). The CDR3 runs to 14 residues. Trimming at V came to 6 bases and at J to 7 bases, leaving 8 bases not matched to a gene. CDR3 bases: TGTGCCAGCAGACAACAGGGGGAGGGACAGCCCCAGCATTTT. Translating it yields CASRQQGEGQPQHF.